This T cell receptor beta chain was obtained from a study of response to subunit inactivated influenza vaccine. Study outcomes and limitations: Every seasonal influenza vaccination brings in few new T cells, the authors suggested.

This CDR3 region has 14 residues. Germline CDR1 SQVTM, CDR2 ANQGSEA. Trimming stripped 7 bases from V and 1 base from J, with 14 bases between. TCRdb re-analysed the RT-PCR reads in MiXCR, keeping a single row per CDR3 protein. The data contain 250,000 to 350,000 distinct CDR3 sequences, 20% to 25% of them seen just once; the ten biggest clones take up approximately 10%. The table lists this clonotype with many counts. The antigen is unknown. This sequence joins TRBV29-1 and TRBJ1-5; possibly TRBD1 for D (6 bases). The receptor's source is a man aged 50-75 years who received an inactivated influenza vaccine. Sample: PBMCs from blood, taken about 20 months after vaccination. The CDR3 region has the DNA TGCAGCGCATCACAGGGAAGGAGCAATCAGCCCCAGCATTTT. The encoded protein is CSASQGRSNQPQHF.